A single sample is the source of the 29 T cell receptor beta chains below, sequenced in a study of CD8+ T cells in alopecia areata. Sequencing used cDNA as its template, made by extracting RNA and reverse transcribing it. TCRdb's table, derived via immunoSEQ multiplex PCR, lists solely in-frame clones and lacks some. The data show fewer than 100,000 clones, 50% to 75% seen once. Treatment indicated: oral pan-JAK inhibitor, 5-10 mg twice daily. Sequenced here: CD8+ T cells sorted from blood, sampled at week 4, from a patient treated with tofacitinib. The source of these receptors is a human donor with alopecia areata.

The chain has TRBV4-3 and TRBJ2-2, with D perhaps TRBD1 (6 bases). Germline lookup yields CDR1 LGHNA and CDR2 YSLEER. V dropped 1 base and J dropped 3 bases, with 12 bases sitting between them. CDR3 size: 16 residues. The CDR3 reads CASSQVNRVDTGELFF. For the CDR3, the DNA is TGCGCCAGCAGCCAAGTAAACAGGGTCGACACCGGGGAGCTGTTTTTT.

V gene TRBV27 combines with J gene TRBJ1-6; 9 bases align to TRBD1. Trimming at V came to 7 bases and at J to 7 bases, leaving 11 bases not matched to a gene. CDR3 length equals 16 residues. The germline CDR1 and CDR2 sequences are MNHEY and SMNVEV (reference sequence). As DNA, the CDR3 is TGTGCCAGCACCACGGACAGGGGTCCGGTAAATTCACCCCTCCACTTT. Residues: CASTTDRGPVNSPLHF.

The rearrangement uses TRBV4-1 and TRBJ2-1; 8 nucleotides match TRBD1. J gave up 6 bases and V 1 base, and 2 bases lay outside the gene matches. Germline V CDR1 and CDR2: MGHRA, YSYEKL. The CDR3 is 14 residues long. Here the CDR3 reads CASSQGQGINEQFF. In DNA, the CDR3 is TGCGCCAGCAGCCAAGGACAGGGGATCAATGAGCAGTTCTTC.

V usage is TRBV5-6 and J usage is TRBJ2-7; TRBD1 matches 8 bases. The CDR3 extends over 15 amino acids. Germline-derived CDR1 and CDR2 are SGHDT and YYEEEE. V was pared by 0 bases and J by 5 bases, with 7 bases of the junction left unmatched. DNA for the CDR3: TGTGCCAGCAGCTTGGGGTGGCAGGGGGCACACGAGCAGTACTTC. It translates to CASSLGWQGAHEQYF.

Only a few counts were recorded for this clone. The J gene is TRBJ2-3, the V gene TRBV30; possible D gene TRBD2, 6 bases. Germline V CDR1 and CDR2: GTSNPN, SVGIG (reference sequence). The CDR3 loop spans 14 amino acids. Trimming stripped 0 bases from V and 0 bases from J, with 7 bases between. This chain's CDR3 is CAWSVGTSTDTQYF. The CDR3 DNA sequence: TGTGCCTGGAGTGTTGGGACTAGCACAGATACGCAGTATTTT.

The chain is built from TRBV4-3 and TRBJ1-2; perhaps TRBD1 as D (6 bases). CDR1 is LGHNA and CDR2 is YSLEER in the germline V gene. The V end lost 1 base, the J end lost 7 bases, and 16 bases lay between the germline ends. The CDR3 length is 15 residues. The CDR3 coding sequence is TGCGCCAGCAGCCAAGCAGTTACCCGGGGGGCTGGCTACACCTTC. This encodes CASSQAVTRGAGYTF.

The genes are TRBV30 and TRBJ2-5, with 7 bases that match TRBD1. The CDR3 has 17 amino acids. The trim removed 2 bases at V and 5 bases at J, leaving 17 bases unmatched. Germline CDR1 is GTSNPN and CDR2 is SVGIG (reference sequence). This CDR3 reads CAWSLEGALVGSETQYF. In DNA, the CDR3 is TGTGCCTGGAGTCTCGAGGGGGCCCTGGTGGGGTCCGAGACCCAGTACTTC.

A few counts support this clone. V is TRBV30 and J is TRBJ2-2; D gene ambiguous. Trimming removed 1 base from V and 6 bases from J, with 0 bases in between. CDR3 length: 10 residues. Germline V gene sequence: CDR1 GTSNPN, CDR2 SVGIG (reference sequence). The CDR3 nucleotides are TGTGCCTGGAGTGCCGGGGAGCTGTTTTTT. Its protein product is CAWSAGELFF.

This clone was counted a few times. The CDR3 region has the DNA TGTGCCAGCAGCTTACTAGAGACAGGAAGCACAGATACGCAGTATTTT. Amino acids: CASSLLETGSTDTQYF. This chain connects TRBV7-9 to TRBJ2-3, with a tentative D call TRBD1 (6 bases). Trimming cost V 2 bases and J 0 bases, with 12 bases left between them. This CDR3 comprises 16 residues. The germline V gene encodes CDR1 SEHNR and CDR2 FQNEAQ (reference sequence).

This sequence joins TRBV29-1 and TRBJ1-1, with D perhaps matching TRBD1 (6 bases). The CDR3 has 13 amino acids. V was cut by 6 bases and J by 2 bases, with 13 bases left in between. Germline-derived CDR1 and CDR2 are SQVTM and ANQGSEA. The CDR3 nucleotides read TGCAGCGTAACCCCGGACAGCAACACTGAAGCTTTCTTT. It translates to CSVTPDSNTEAFF.

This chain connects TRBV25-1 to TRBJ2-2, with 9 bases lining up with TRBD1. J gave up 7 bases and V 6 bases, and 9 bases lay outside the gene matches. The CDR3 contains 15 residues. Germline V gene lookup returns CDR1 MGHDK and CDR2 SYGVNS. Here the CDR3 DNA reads TGTGCCAGCAGCCCGGGACAGGGAGGGGTCGGGGAGCTGTTTTTT. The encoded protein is CASSPGQGGVGELFF.

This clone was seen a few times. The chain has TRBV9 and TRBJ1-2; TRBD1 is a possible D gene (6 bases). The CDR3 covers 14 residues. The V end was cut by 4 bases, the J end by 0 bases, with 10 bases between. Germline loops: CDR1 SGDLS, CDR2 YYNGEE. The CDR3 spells CASSTPGANYGYTF. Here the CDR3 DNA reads TGTGCCAGCAGCACCCCAGGGGCTAACTATGGCTACACCTTC. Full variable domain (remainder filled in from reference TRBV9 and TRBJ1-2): DSGVTQTPKHLITATGQRVTLRCSPRSGDLSVYWYQQSLDQGLQFLIQYYNGEERAKGNILERFSAQQFPDLHSELNLSSLELGDSALYFCASSTPGANYGYTFGSGTRLTVV.

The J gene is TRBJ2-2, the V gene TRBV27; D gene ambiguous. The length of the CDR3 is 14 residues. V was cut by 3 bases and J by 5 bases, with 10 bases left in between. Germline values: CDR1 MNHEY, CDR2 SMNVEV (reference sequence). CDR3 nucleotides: TGTGCCAGCAGTTTGAATCGAGGAACCGGGGAGCTGTTTTTT. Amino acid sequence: CASSLNRGTGELFF.

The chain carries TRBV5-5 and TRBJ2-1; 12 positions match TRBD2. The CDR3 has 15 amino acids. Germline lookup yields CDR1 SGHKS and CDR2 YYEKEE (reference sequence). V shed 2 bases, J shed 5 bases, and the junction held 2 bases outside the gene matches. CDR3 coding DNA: TGTGCCAGCAGCTTCGGACTAGCGGGGAACAATGAGCAGTTCTTC. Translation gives CASSFGLAGNNEQFF.

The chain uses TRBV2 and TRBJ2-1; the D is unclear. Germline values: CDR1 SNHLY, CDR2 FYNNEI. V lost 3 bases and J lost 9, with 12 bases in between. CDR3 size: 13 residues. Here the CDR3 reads CASSDFPDSEQFF. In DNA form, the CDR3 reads TGTGCCAGCAGTGACTTTCCGGATTCTGAGCAGTTCTTC.

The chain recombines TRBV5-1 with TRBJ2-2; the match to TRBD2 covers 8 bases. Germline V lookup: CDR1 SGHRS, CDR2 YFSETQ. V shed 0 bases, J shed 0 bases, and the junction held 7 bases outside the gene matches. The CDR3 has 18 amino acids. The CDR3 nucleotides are TGCGCCAGCAGCTTGGGTCTTGCTAGCGGGCCGAACACCGGGGAGCTGTTTTTT. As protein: CASSLGLASGPNTGELFF. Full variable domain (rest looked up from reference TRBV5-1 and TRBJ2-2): KAGVTQTPRYLIKTRGQQVTLSCSPISGHRSVSWYQQTPGQGLQFLFEYFSETQRNKGNFPGRFSGRQFSNSRSEMNVSTLELGDSALYLCASSLGLASGPNTGELFFGEGSRLTVL.

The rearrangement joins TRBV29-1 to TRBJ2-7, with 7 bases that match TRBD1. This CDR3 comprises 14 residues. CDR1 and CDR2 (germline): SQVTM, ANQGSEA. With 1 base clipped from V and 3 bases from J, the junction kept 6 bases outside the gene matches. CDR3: CSVEGGDSIYEQYF. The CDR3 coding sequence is TGCAGCGTTGAAGGTGGGGACAGTATCTACGAGCAGTACTTC.

The CDR3 DNA reads TGTGCCAGCAGCTTATCGGCTAGCGGGATCGATGAGCAGTTCTTC. Translating it yields CASSLSASGIDEQFF. V gene TRBV7-2 combines with J gene TRBJ2-1, with TRBD2 matching 9 bases. Per germline, CDR1 SGHTA and CDR2 FQGNSA. The V segment lost 2 bases and the J segment 8 bases; nucleotides outside the gene matches: 7. The CDR3 loop spans 15 amino acids.

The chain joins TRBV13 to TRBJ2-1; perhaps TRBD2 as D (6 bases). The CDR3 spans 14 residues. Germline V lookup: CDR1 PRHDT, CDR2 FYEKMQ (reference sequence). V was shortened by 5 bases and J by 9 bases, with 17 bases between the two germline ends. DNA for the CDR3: TGTGCCAGCAGCCCGGGACTCAACGTAGGTGAGCAGTTCTTC. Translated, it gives CASSPGLNVGEQFF.

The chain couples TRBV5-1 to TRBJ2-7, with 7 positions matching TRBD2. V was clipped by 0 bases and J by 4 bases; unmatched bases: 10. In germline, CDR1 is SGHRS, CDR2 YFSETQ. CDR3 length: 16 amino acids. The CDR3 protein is CASSLALAGVRYEQYF. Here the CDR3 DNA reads TGCGCCAGCAGCTTGGCCCTCGCGGGAGTACGGTACGAGCAGTACTTC. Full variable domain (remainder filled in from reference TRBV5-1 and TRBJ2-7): KAGVTQTPRYLIKTRGQQVTLSCSPISGHRSVSWYQQTPGQGLQFLFEYFSETQRNKGNFPGRFSGRQFSNSRSEMNVSTLELGDSALYLCASSLALAGVRYEQYFGPGTRLTVT.

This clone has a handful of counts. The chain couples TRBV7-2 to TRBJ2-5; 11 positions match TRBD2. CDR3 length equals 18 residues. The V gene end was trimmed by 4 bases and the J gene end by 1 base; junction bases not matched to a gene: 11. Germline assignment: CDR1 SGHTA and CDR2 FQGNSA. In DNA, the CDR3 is TGTGCCAGCAGCTGGGAAGATGGGACTAGCGGAAGCCAAGAGACCCAGTACTTC. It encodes CASSWEDGTSGSQETQYF.

CDR3 sequence reads: CASRETTAPYEQYF. The CDR3 DNA reads TGTGCCAGCAGGGAGACGACAGCCCCCTACGAGCAGTACTTC. The chain employs TRBV7-9 and TRBJ2-7, with TRBD1 as a possible D gene (5 bases). The V end lost 6 bases, the J end lost 2 bases, and 14 bases lay between the germline ends. The germline CDR1 and CDR2 sequences are SEHNR and FQNEAQ (reference sequence). The CDR3 runs 14 residues.

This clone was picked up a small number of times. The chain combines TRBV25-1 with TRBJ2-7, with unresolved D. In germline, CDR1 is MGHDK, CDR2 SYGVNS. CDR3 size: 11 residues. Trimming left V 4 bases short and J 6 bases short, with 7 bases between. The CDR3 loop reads CASSVAVEQYF. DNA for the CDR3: TGTGCCAGCAGTGTGGCCGTCGAGCAGTACTTC.

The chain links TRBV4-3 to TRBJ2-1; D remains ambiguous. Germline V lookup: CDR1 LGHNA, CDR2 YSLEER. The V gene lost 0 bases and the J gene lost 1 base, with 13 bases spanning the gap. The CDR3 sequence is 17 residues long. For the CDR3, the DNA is TGCGCCAGCAGCCAAGATTCCAGGCCGACATCCTACAATGAGCAGTTCTTC. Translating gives CASSQDSRPTSYNEQFF.

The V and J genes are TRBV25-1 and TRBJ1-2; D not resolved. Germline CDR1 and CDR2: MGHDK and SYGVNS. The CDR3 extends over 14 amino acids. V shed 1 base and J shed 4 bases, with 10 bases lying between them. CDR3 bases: TGTGCCAGCAGTGAATGGGAGATGGGCTATGGCTACACCTTC. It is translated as CASSEWEMGYGYTF.

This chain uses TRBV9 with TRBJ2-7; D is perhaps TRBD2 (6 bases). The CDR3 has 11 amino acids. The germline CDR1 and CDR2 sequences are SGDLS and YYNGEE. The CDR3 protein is CASGTDYEQYF. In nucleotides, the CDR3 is TGTGCTAGCGGAACGGACTACGAGCAGTACTTC.

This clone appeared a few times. CDR3 bases: TGTGCCAGCAGCTTACCGACTAGCGGATCCTACAATGAGCAGTTCTTC. Encoded protein: CASSLPTSGSYNEQFF. The V gene is TRBV2, the J gene TRBJ2-1; TRBD2 agrees at 9 bases. J was trimmed by 1 base and V by 6 bases; bases with no gene match: 7. This CDR3 is 16 amino acids long. Germline V gives CDR1 SNHLY, CDR2 FYNNEI.

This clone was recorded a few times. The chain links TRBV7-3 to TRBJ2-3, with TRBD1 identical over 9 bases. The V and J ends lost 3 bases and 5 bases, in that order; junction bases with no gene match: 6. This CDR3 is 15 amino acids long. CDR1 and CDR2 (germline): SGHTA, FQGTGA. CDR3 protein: CASSLTGGRGDTQYF. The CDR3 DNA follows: TGTGCCAGCAGCTTGACAGGGGGACGAGGAGATACGCAGTATTTT.

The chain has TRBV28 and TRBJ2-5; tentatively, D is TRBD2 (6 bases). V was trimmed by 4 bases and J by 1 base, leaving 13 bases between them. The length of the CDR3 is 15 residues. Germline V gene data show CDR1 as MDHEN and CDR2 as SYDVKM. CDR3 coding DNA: TGTGCCAGCAGTTGGTATGGCGGGATCCAAGAGACCCAGTACTTC. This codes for CASSWYGGIQETQYF.